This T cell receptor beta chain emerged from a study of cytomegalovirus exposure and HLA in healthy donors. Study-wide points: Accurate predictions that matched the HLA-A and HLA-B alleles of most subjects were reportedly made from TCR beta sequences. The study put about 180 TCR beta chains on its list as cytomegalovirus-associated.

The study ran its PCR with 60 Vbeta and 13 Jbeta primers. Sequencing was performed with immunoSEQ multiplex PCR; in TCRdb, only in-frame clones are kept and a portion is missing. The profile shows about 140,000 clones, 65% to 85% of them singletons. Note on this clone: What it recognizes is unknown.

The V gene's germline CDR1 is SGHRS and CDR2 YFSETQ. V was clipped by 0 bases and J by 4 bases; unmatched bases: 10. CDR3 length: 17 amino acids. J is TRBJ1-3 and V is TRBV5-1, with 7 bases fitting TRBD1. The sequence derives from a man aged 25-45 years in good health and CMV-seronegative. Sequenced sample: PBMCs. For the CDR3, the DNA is TGCGCCAGCAGCTTGGAGGTGACAGGGCCTTCAGGAAACACCATATATTTT. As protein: CASSLEVTGPSGNTIYF.